The rows below give T cell receptor beta chains drawn from one sample of a study of vaccination effects on CD4 cells after COVID-19. These TCRs' antigens remain unknown. TCRdb keeps only in-frame clones here, not all; method: immunoSEQ multiplex PCR. The sample records around 71,000 clones, around three quarters being singletons. Sequencing was performed on CD4+ T cells from PBMCs cultured with HCoV-OC43 spike peptides, taken before COVID-19 vaccination. The receptors shown here come from a human donor who received a COVID-19 vaccine. Both conserved end residues are part of each CDR3. D genes are given only for firm matches. Only some rows state a clone size, as once, few, many or a class for expanded clones.

d_gene	len	abundance	v_gene	j_gene	CDR3nt	CDR3aa
.	15	once	TRBV5-1	TRBJ2-5	TGCGCCAGCAGCCCCCAGAGGGGTCGACAAGAGACCCAGTACTTC	CASSPQRGRQETQYF
.	15	.	TRBV28	TRBJ1-4	TGTGCCAGCAGTTTATTTTTAGGGTTTGGAGAAAAACTGTTTTTT	CASSLFLGFGEKLFF
TRBD1	16	few	TRBV23-1	TRBJ2-2	TGCGCCAGCAGCATATCATCGGACAGGAATCCCGGGGAGCTGTTTTTT	CASSISSDRNPGELFF
.	14	.	TRBV5-1	TRBJ2-3	TGCGCCAGCAGCCCCAGCCAGGTCACAGATACGCAGTATTTT	CASSPSQVTDTQYF
.	14	.	TRBV5-1	TRBJ1-2	TGCGCCAGCAGCTTGGTCGCCGGAAACTATGGCTACACCTTC	CASSLVAGNYGYTF
.	14	.	TRBV19	TRBJ1-2	TGTGCCAGTAGTATAAGTGGGGCAGGCGGTGGCTACACCTTC	CASSISGAGGGYTF
.	11	.	TRBV24-1	TRBJ2-3	TGTGCCACCAGTCGGGGTGATACGCAGTATTTT	CATSRGDTQYF
.	16	.	TRBV19	TRBJ1-6	TGTGCCAGTAGCCCCGCCACAGGGTCAGTAGGATCACCCCTCCACTTT	CASSPATGSVGSPLHF
.	17	.	TRBV15	TRBJ1-3	TGTGCCACCAGCAGAGATAGCAGGCATTCCTCTGGAAACACCATATATTTT	CATSRDSRHSSGNTIYF
TRBD1	14	.	TRBV6-5	TRBJ1-2	TGTGCCAGCAGAGGGACAGGCATTAACTATGGCTACACCTTC	CASRGTGINYGYTF
.	13	few	TRBV10-2	TRBJ1-2	TGCGCCAGCAGCAATACAGTTAACTATGGCTACACCTTC	CASSNTVNYGYTF
TRBD1	14	few	TRBV11-1	TRBJ1-1	TGTGCCAGCAGCTCTCGACAGGGGGGGACTGAAGCTTTCTTT	CASSSRQGGTEAFF
.	14	.	TRBV21-1	TRBJ2-1	TGTGCCAGCACCCGACAGGGCTCCTACAATGAGCAGTTCTTC	CASTRQGSYNEQFF
.	19	.	TRBV1	TRBJ2-3	TGCACCAGCAGCCAAGATAACCTAGGACTAGCGGGGGGGCGGGATACGCAGTATTTT	CTSSQDNLGLAGGRDTQYF
.	14	.	TRBV6-2/TRBV6-3	TRBJ1-6	TGTGCCAGCAACCCGGGGCAGGCACTGTCACCCCTCCACTTT	CASNPGQALSPLHF
.	14	few	TRBV5-1	TRBJ1-6	TGCGCCAGCAGCTTGTACGGGGGGAATTCACCCCTCCACTTT	CASSLYGGNSPLHF
.	15	.	TRBV9	TRBJ2-1	TGTGCCAGCAGCACCACTGGTAGCAGTTACAATGAGCAGTTCTTC	CASSTTGSSYNEQFF
.	15	.	TRBV6-5	TRBJ1-4	TGTGCCAGCAGGCAAGACGGCGCAACTAATGAAAAACTGTTTTTT	CASRQDGATNEKLFF
.	13	few	TRBV6-5	TRBJ1-2	TGTGCCAGCAGCTGGGACCGACTTTATGGCTACACCTTC	CASSWDRLYGYTF
.	16	.	TRBV28	TRBJ1-2	TGTGCCAGCGATCCGGGACCTATATCCGGGAACTATGGCTACACCTTC	CASDPGPISGNYGYTF
TRBD1	13	.	TRBV18	TRBJ1-1	TGTGCCACCCTTGAGGGACAGAATCTTGCAGCTTTCTTT	CATLEGQNLAAFF
.	17	.	TRBV7-9	TRBJ1-5	TGTGCCAGCAGCTTAGGGGGGGGTCAGGGGCTTAATCAGCCCCAGCATTTT	CASSLGGGQGLNQPQHF
TRBD2	17	.	TRBV4-2	TRBJ2-4	TGTGCCAGCAGCCAAGACGGGACTAGCGGCGCCAAAAACATTCAGTACTTC	CASSQDGTSGAKNIQYF
.	14	.	TRBV5-1	TRBJ2-3	TGCGCCAGCAGCCCTCGGACAGCCACAGATACGCAGTATTTT	CASSPRTATDTQYF
.	15	.	TRBV5-1	TRBJ2-3	TGCGCCAGCAGCTTGGGTCCAGGGAGCACAGATACGCAGTATTTT	CASSLGPGSTDTQYF
TRBD2	14	.	TRBV19	TRBJ2-1	TGTGCCAGTTCATGGACTAGCGGTGGGAATGAGCAGTTCTTC	CASSWTSGGNEQFF
TRBD2	16	.	TRBV9	TRBJ2-3	TGTGCCAGCAGCGTAGGGTACGGGGGGGGCACAGATACGCAGTATTTT	CASSVGYGGGTDTQYF
.	16	.	TRBV4-1	TRBJ1-2	TGCGCCAGCAGCCAACGCCCTCAGGGGCGGAACTATGGCTACACCTTC	CASSQRPQGRNYGYTF
TRBD1	15	.	TRBV19	TRBJ1-5	TGTGCCAGTAGTACCCAGGGGGCTGAAGTTCAGCCCCAGCATTTT	CASSTQGAEVQPQHF
.	13	few	TRBV6-1	TRBJ1-1	TGTGCCAGCAGTGAAAAATGGGGCACTGAAGCTTTCTTT	CASSEKWGTEAFF
.	15	few	TRBV7-9	TRBJ1-2	TGTGCCAGCACCAAACAAGTAGGGGAGTCCGTCGGCTACACCTTC	CASTKQVGESVGYTF
.	17	.	TRBV2	TRBJ1-5	TGTGCCAGCACCAAAACCCGATCTCAAGGTCCCCATCAGCCCCAGCATTTT	CASTKTRSQGPHQPQHF
.	14	.	TRBV7-9	TRBJ1-1	TGTGCCAGCAGCGTCAACAGGTATAAGACTGAAGCTTTCTTT	CASSVNRYKTEAFF
TRBD1	16	.	TRBV19	TRBJ2-5	TGTGCCAGTAGTGGTTCCAAGGGACAGTACGGAGAGACCCAGTACTTC	CASSGSKGQYGETQYF
.	19	.	TRBV11-2	TRBJ2-1	TGTGCCAGCAGCTTAGATCCAGGGGATTTATGGGTATCCTTCCGGGAGCAGTTCTTC	CASSLDPGDLWVSFREQFF
.	15	few	TRBV6-1	TRBJ1-2	TGTGCCAGCAGTGAACCCGGTCGAAGAGGCTATGGCTACACCTTC	CASSEPGRRGYGYTF
TRBD2	15	.	TRBV28	TRBJ2-5	TGTGCCAGCAGTTTGACTAGCGGGGGCCAAGAGACCCAGTACTTC	CASSLTSGGQETQYF
.	12	.	TRBV2	TRBJ2-4	TGTGCCAGCAGTGGGAGGGAGGACATTCAGTACTTC	CASSGREDIQYF
.	14	few	TRBV7-9	TRBJ1-1	TGTGCCAGCAGCCCCAATACCATGAACACTGAAGCTTTCTTT	CASSPNTMNTEAFF
.	15	few	TRBV7-2	TRBJ1-5	TGTGCCAGCAGCCCACGACAGGAACGCAATCAGCCCCAGCATTTT	CASSPRQERNQPQHF